This entry lists 29 T cell receptor beta chains sequenced from one sample in a study of spatial heterogeneity in lung cancer. Study results and caveats: Counts that tracked tumor mutation counts were those of expanded intratumoral alpha and beta TCRs.

The time point denotes: sample taken at primary tumor resection. Their antigen targets remain unknown. TCRdb analysed the 5' RACE reads with MiXCR anew, one entry per CDR3 protein. The sample records roughly 8,500 distinct CDR3 sequences, approximately 9% being singletons. Sequencing was performed on lung tumor tissue, taken at surgery. Every receptor here comes from a male donor with early-stage non-small cell lung cancer.

J is TRBJ2-2 and V is TRBV2; 9 bases are a match to TRBD1. Trimming took 5 bases from V and 5 from J; bases not matched to a gene: 3. The CDR3 sequence is 14 residues long. In germline, CDR1 is SNHLY, CDR2 FYNNEI. Here the CDR3 DNA reads TGTGCCAGCAGTCAGACAGGGGGAACCGGGGAGCTGTTTTTT. It encodes CASSQTGGTGELFF.

This clonotype is medium-sized by share. V is TRBV30 and J is TRBJ2-7; no definite D call. Trimming stripped 5 bases from V and 1 base from J, with 6 bases between. Germline loops: CDR1 GTSNPN, CDR2 SVGIG (reference sequence). The CDR3 contains 11 residues. The CDR3 DNA reads TGTGCCTGGTCTGTTTCCTACGAGCAGTACTTC. Translating it yields CAWSVSYEQYF.

The V gene is TRBV24-1, the J gene TRBJ2-1, with no clear D. Per the germline V gene, CDR1 is KGHDR and CDR2 is SFDVKD. The CDR3 sequence is 13 residues long. Trimming cost V 2 bases and J 7 bases, with 8 bases left between them. The CDR3 protein is CATSDSGKNEQFF. The CDR3 DNA reads TGTGCCACCAGTGATTCCGGAAAAAATGAGCAGTTCTTC.

Ten or more counts support this clonotype. This chain connects TRBV19 to TRBJ2-7; D is uncertain. CDR3 length equals 13 residues. Trimming stripped 1 base from V and 6 bases from J, with 10 bases between. Germline values: CDR1 LNHDA, CDR2 SQIVND (reference sequence). In DNA form, the CDR3 reads TGTGCCAGTAGTATAGCTTTGGCAGCCGAGCAGTACTTC. It specifies CASSIALAAEQYF.

By share, this clonotype ranks as large. The rearrangement uses TRBV6-1 and TRBJ1-2; D is ambiguous. Germline V gives CDR1 MNHNS, CDR2 SASEGT. V lost 11 bases, J lost 2 bases, and 12 bases lay in between. This CDR3 contains 12 residues. The CDR3, as DNA: TGTGCCTTTGGGGAGGGAAACTATGGCTACACCTTC. Translating it yields CAFGEGNYGYTF.

V and J are TRBV6-5 and TRBJ2-4, with TRBD1 matching 12 bases. CDR3 size: 19 residues. The germline V gene has CDR1 MNHEY and CDR2 SVGAGI. J lost 1 base, V lost 0 bases, and 7 bases had no gene match. The CDR3 sequence is CASSYSGTGGFGAKNIQYF. CDR3 DNA: TGTGCCAGCAGTTACTCCGGGACAGGGGGCTTTGGCGCCAAAAACATTCAGTACTTC.

This clonotype was seen ten or more times. This sequence joins TRBV5-1 and TRBJ2-5; perhaps TRBD2 as D (5 bases). The CDR3 extends over 15 amino acids. Germline CDR1 reads SGHRS; CDR2 reads YFSETQ. The ends were cut back, 4 bases at V and 5 bases at J, with 18 bases in the middle. In DNA, the CDR3 is TGCGCCAGCAGCCCACTGGGATTGTCTAGCGAGACCCAGTACTTC. It encodes CASSPLGLSSETQYF.

At least ten counts were recorded for this clonotype. The chain carries TRBV24-1 and TRBJ2-3; D is perhaps TRBD2 (5 bases). V shed 6 bases and J shed 4 bases, with 7 bases lying between them. Germline lookup yields CDR1 KGHDR and CDR2 SFDVKD. The CDR3 has 12 amino acids. As DNA, the CDR3 is TGTGCCACCAGTTCCGGGGCAGATACGCAGTATTTT. This sequence encodes CATSSGADTQYF.

This clonotype turned up a few times. This chain links TRBV2 with TRBJ1-2; no firm D call. This CDR3 comprises 12 residues. The germline V gene has CDR1 SNHLY and CDR2 FYNNEI. Trimming stripped 7 bases from V and 8 bases from J, with 14 bases between. CDR3 nucleotide sequence: TGTGCCAGCATGACCCCGCGAGGGGGCTACACCTTC. Translating gives CASMTPRGGYTF.

By its share, this clonotype is medium-sized (0.01 to 0.1%). V and J are TRBV2 and TRBJ1-2, with D tentatively TRBD1 (6 bases). V lost 6 bases and J 0 bases, leaving 11 bases between the germline ends. The CDR3 has 14 amino acids. Per the germline V gene, CDR1 is SNHLY and CDR2 is FYNNEI. The CDR3 DNA reads TGTGCCAGCAGGGCGGACAGCTCTAACTATGGCTACACCTTC. Protein product: CASRADSSNYGYTF.

By frequency in the sample, this clonotype is medium-sized. The V and J genes are TRBV24-1 and TRBJ1-4; 9 bases line up with TRBD1. Per germline, CDR1 KGHDR and CDR2 SFDVKD. J gave up 7 bases and V 4 bases, and 3 bases lay outside the gene matches. This CDR3 region has 14 residues. The CDR3 DNA follows: TGTGCCACCAGTGACGTGGGACAGGGTGAAAAACTGTTTTTT. Protein: CATSDVGQGEKLFF.

This clonotype showed up many times. The chain has TRBV28 and TRBJ2-3; TRBD2 agrees at 7 bases. Germline values: CDR1 MDHEN, CDR2 SYDVKM. J lost 2 bases, V lost 4 bases, and 9 bases had no gene match. The length of the CDR3 is 16 residues. The CDR3 is CASSWRGRGNTDTQYF. The CDR3 DNA reads TGTGCCAGCAGTTGGAGAGGGAGGGGCAACACAGATACGCAGTATTTT.

This clonotype was counted ten times or more. J is TRBJ2-7 and V is TRBV6-5; D not certain. This CDR3 spans 14 amino acids. Looked up from germline, CDR1 is MNHEY and CDR2 is SVGAGI. V lost 0 bases to trimming and J lost 4 bases, with 10 bases between them. The CDR3 sequence is CASSYSGQKYEQYF. In nucleotides, the CDR3 is TGTGCCAGCAGTTACTCGGGTCAGAAATACGAGCAGTACTTC.

Sample share makes this clonotype medium-sized. The chain joins TRBV20-1 to TRBJ1-5; D possibly corresponds to TRBD1 (5 bases). The ends were cut back, 3 bases at V and 1 base at J, with 13 bases in the middle. The CDR3 runs 15 residues. Germline lookup yields CDR1 DFQATT and CDR2 SNEGSKA (reference sequence). The CDR3 region is CSARGLTRSNQPQHF. In DNA form, the CDR3 reads TGCAGTGCTAGGGGACTGACAAGGAGCAATCAGCCCCAGCATTTT.

The rearrangement joins TRBV28 to TRBJ2-7; TRBD2 aligns across 7 bases. Germline-derived CDR1 and CDR2 are MDHEN and SYDVKM. The CDR3 extends over 15 amino acids. The V and J ends lost 1 base and 2 bases, in that order; junction bases with no gene match: 5. CDR3 sequence (DNA): TGTGCCAGCAGTTTATCCTCTAGCGGACCCTACGAGCAGTACTTC. This encodes CASSLSSSGPYEQYF.

This clonotype was detected ten times or more. CDR3 nucleotide sequence: TGTGCCAGCAGCTGGGGAGGGGGCTTGGTGAATTCACCCCTCCACTTT. This gives the protein CASSWGGGLVNSPLHF. The J gene is TRBJ1-6, the V gene TRBV7-2; 7 bases agree with TRBD1. Germline V gene data show CDR1 as SGHTA and CDR2 as FQGNSA. J was trimmed by 7 bases and V by 4 bases; bases with no gene match: 10. The CDR3 consists of 16 residues.

In its sample, this clonotype ranks as medium-sized. This chain links TRBV9 with TRBJ2-5; 9 bases fit TRBD2. Germline CDR1 SGDLS, CDR2 YYNGEE. The CDR3 consists of 14 residues. J lost 5 bases, V lost 0 bases, and 2 bases had no gene match. CDR3 in DNA: TGTGCCAGCAGCGTAGGAGCGGGGGGTGAGACCCAGTACTTC. It encodes CASSVGAGGETQYF.

Many counts were recorded for this clonotype. V gene TRBV29-1 combines with J gene TRBJ2-2; 8 bases are shared with TRBD2. Germline lookup yields CDR1 SQVTM and CDR2 ANQGSEA. The CDR3 is 16 amino acids. With V trimmed by 4 bases and J by 6 bases, 13 bases remained unmatched. CDR3 nucleotides: TGCAGCGTTGGGGGCCTTAGCGGGAATTTGGCCGGGGAGCTGTTTTTT. This translates into CSVGGLSGNLAGELFF.

This clonotype came up many times. This chain links TRBV2 with TRBJ1-1; D is perhaps TRBD1 (6 bases). V lost 9 bases and J lost 1, with 12 bases in between. This CDR3 region has 13 residues. CDR1 is SNHLY, CDR2 FYNNEI, per germline. Here the CDR3 reads CARGAGPNTEAFF. The CDR3 nucleotides are TGTGCCAGGGGGGCAGGACCGAACACTGAAGCTTTCTTT.

This clonotype is medium-sized in the sample. This chain joins TRBV7-9 and TRBJ2-4; no clear D gene. CDR1 and CDR2 (germline): SEHNR, FQNEAQ (reference sequence). Trimming took 5 bases from V and 8 from J, leaving 16 bases between them. The CDR3 is 14 amino acids. For the CDR3, the DNA is TGTGCCAGCAGCCCAGACATCCTAGGGTACATTCAGTACTTC. As protein: CASSPDILGYIQYF.

In its sample, this clonotype ranks as medium-sized. This rearrangement joins TRBV7-8 to TRBJ1-1; a weak D match, TRBD1 (6 bases). The germline V and J ends were trimmed by 5 bases and 1 base, with 14 bases remaining between them. CDR3 length: 15 residues. CDR1 SGHVS and CDR2 FQNEAQ come from the germline V gene. Here the CDR3 reads CASSPEGVGNTEAFF. The CDR3 DNA reads TGTGCCAGCAGCCCGGAGGGGGTGGGGAACACTGAAGCTTTCTTT. Full variable domain (rest looked up from reference TRBV7-8 and TRBJ1-1): GAGVSQSPRYKVAKRGQDVALRCDPISGHVSLFWYQQALGQGPEFLTYFQNEAQLDKSGLPSDRFFAERPEGSVSTLKIQRTQQEDSAVYLCASSPEGVGNTEAFFGQGTRLTVV.

This chain joins TRBV2 and TRBJ1-1, with D maybe TRBD1 (5 bases). The CDR3 has 17 amino acids. CDR1 is SNHLY and CDR2 is FYNNEI in the germline V gene. The ends were cut back, 2 bases at V and 6 bases at J, with 22 bases in the middle. The CDR3 loop is CASSETRATAKGAEAFF. The CDR3, as DNA: TGTGCCAGCAGTGAAACACGGGCGACAGCCAAGGGCGCTGAAGCTTTCTTT.

Ten or more counts support this clonotype. This chain uses TRBV6-2 or TRBV6-3 with TRBJ2-3; a possible D gene is TRBD2 (6 bases). The CDR3 has 17 amino acids. The germline V gene has CDR1 MNHEY and CDR2 SVGEGT. V lost 0 bases to trimming and J lost 5 bases, with 18 bases between them. This CDR3 reads CASSYSVSRLGVDTQYF. The CDR3 DNA reads as TGTGCCAGCAGTTACTCGGTCTCGAGACTAGGAGTAGATACGCAGTATTTT.

This clonotype was seen many times. The J gene is TRBJ2-1, the V gene TRBV6-6, with D hard to call. Trimming took off 7 bases at V and 7 bases at J, with 14 bases between the two ends. This CDR3 has 13 residues. Germline assignment: CDR1 MNHNY and CDR2 SVGAGI (reference sequence). The DNA of the CDR3 is TGTGCCAGCACTCTAACTTTCACAAATGAGCAGTTCTTC. Translation: CASTLTFTNEQFF.

This chain uses TRBV7-9 with TRBJ2-7; weak D call: TRBD1 (7 bases). With 5 bases removed from V and 3 bases from J, the gap between germline ends came to 20 bases. The CDR3 is 16 amino acids. Germline V lookup: CDR1 SEHNR, CDR2 FQNEAQ (reference sequence). As DNA, the CDR3 is TGTGCCAGCAGCCATCCCAGGGGGGCCGCCAACTACGAGCAGTACTTC. Translation: CASSHPRGAANYEQYF.

In this sample, this clonotype turned up many times. The rearrangement uses TRBV5-1 and TRBJ2-2; D remains ambiguous. CDR1 is SGHRS and CDR2 is YFSETQ in the germline V gene. The V end was cut by 0 bases, the J end by 5 bases, with 8 bases between. The CDR3 loop spans 14 amino acids. The CDR3 here is CASSLEAVTGELFF. CDR3 in DNA: TGCGCCAGCAGCTTGGAGGCGGTTACCGGGGAGCTGTTTTTT.

This clonotype was found many times. The CDR3 here is CSVVLAINEQFF. The CDR3 DNA reads as TGCAGCGTTGTATTAGCAATCAATGAGCAGTTCTTC. V usage is TRBV29-1 and J usage is TRBJ2-1, with D hard to call. The V gene's germline CDR1 is SQVTM and CDR2 ANQGSEA. CDR3 length: 12 residues. V lost 4 bases and J 6 bases, leaving 10 bases between the germline ends.

This clonotype is deemed medium-sized. The chain uses TRBV20-1 and TRBJ2-7; no definite D call. Trimming took 5 bases from V and 2 from J, leaving 16 bases between them. The CDR3 sequence is 14 residues long. CDR1 DFQATT and CDR2 SNEGSKA come from the germline V gene (reference sequence). Here the CDR3 DNA reads TGCAGTGCTCAAATCGGGCAACTACCCTACGAGCAGTACTTC. Protein: CSAQIGQLPYEQYF.

This clonotype is medium-sized in the sample. J is TRBJ1-5 and V is TRBV11-2; D unclear. The V end was cut by 5 bases, the J end by 4 bases, with 12 bases between. The CDR3 covers 14 residues. Germline lookup yields CDR1 SGHAT and CDR2 FQNNGV. The DNA for the CDR3 is TGTGCCAGCAGCCAAGGTAGAGGGAATCAGCCCCAGCATTTT. It translates to CASSQGRGNQPQHF.